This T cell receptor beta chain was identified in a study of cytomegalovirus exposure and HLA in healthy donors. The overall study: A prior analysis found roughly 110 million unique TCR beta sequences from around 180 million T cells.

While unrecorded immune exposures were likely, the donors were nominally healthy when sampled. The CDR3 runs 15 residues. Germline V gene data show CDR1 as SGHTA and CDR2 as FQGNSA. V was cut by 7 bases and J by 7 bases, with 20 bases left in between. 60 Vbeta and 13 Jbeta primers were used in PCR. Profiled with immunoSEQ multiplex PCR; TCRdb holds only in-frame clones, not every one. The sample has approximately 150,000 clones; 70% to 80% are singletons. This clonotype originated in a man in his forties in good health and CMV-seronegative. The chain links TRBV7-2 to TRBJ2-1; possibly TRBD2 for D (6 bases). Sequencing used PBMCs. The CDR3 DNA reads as TGTGCCAGCACCTTTACCGGGACTGCTCCTAATGAGCAGTTCTTC. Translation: CASTFTGTAPNEQFF.